The clone carrying this T cell receptor (beta chain) was seen a single time. The data were obtained in a study of blood T cell repertoires in COVID-19. Study-level background: COVID-19 samples from acute and convalescent phases originated in the United States, Italy and Spain. T cells, B-cell-depleted T cells, or PBMCs provided the cDNA or gDNA that served as material.

Authors' processing steps: Amplification of reference gene primers provided the estimated nucleated cell counts. The assay was immunoSEQ multiplex PCR, and TCRdb's table has in-frame clones only and misses some. V, J and clone size were drawn from that table, and D and trimming were deduced from the DNA. The sample records under 450,000 clones, roughly 77% being singletons. The CDR3 totals 14 residues. The germline CDR1 and CDR2 sequences are MNHEY and SMNVEV (reference sequence). J was trimmed by 3 bases and V by 6 bases; bases with no gene match: 2. The chain uses TRBV27 and TRBJ2-2, with TRBD1 identical over 9 bases. The sample taken for sequencing was peripheral blood. The sequence was collected from a human donor with acute or convalescent COVID-19. The donor label of this sample is uncertain. The CDR3 DNA reads as TGTGCCAGCAGGAGACAGGGGGACACCGGGGAGCTGTTTTTT. Its translation: CASRRQGDTGELFF.